This T cell receptor beta chain came from a study of blood T cell repertoires in COVID-19. At the level of the study: Both acute and convalescent COVID-19 samples were obtained from the United States, Italy and Spain. Sources were T cells, B-cell-depleted T cells, or PBMCs; the material itself was cDNA or gDNA.

CDR1 and CDR2 from the germline V gene are MNHEY and SVGEGT. The CDR3 is made up of 15 amino acids. V was trimmed by 0 bases and J by 2 bases, leaving 8 bases between them. Per the study methods: Amplifying reference gene primers gave estimates of nucleated cell counts. Assay: immunoSEQ multiplex PCR; the TCRdb copy retains only in-frame clones and omits some. V and J calls and clone size are given by that table; D and trimming were obtained from the DNA. In the table there are tens of thousands of clones, roughly nine tenths of which are singletons. This chain joins TRBV6-2 or TRBV6-3 and TRBJ1-5; D remains unclear. The source material was peripheral blood. This TCR was sampled from a human donor in a cohort sampled during active COVID-19. CDR3: CASSYSQLGNQPQHF. The CDR3 DNA reads as TGTGCCAGCAGTTACTCCCAGTTGGGCAATCAGCCCCAGCATTTT.